The subject of this entry is one TCR beta chain. These data originate in a study of blood T cell repertoires in COVID-19. There are 14 residues in the CDR3. V shed 5 bases and J 2 bases; nucleotides not matched to a gene: 4. CDR1 and CDR2 (germline): KGHSH, LQKENI. Per the study methods: Reference gene primers were amplified, and this amplification served to estimate nucleated cell counts. This table comes from immunoSEQ multiplex PCR, and its TCRdb copy is limited to in-frame clones, with some not included. V and J calls and clone size are copied from that table; D and trimming were computed from the DNA. The sample gives 150,000 to 200,000 clones, around four fifths of which show up once; around 2.1% is in the top ten.

This clonotype was sampled from a woman of 80 years or more with acute or convalescent COVID-19. The specimen sequenced was peripheral blood. The chain employs TRBV18 and TRBJ2-7, with 9 bases that match TRBD1. Here the CDR3 reads CASSGGDRAYEQYF. CDR3 in DNA: TGTGCCAGCTCAGGAGGGGACAGGGCCTACGAGCAGTACTTC.